Each of the 25 T cell receptor beta chains below was sequenced from the same sample in a study of regulatory T cells in long-lasting Graves disease (dated by TCRdb to about 2021). Per the publication, the time point label means: newly diagnosed GD, antithyroid drugs for less than 3 months. For both TCR sequencing and RNA sequencing, RNA was extracted from PBMCs in TRIzol. The library was generated by multiplex PCR. Instrument on record: Illumina HiSeq 4000. To build TCR beta libraries, CDR3 regions were amplified by Arm-PCR using iRepertoire HTBI primers. The raw public data were reprocessed by TCRdb itself: fastp quality trimming at Q25, MiXCR clonotype calling, in-frame beta chains only. Merged by CDR3 protein, the rows form single entries marked with the most common genes and DNA. The sample table holds 500,000 or so distinct CDR3 sequences, of which 12% to 15% were seen once. Clones ranked in the top ten supply over 15% of the sample.

The same data also contributed to another study, on T cells in Graves' hyperthyroidism and ophthalmopathy.

This material consisted of peripheral blood mononuclear cells (PBMCs), taken at new diagnosis, from a patient treated with antithyroid drugs. The source is a woman between 50 and 59 years old with Graves disease. Donor details come from another sample of the same person, matched by shared clones.

This clonotype was recorded at least ten times. The rearrangement uses TRBV6-1 and TRBJ2-7, with a possible D match to TRBD1 (5 bases). The V end was cut by 6 bases, the J end by 0 bases, with 12 bases between. Germline CDR1 reads MNHNS; CDR2 reads SASEGT. CDR3 length: 14 amino acids. CDR3 nucleotides: TGTGCCAGCAGGACCGACAGAAGCTCCTACGAGCAGTACTTC. Its protein product is CASRTDRSSYEQYF.

This clonotype appeared many times. The chain carries TRBV6-2 or TRBV6-3 and TRBJ2-1, with D maybe TRBD2 (5 bases). CDR1 and CDR2 from the germline V gene are MNHEY and SVGEGT. The CDR3 consists of 13 residues. With 5 bases removed from V and 10 bases from J, the gap between germline ends came to 15 bases. The CDR3 DNA follows: TGTGCCAGCAGTATCATAAGCGGAGTCGAGCAGTTCTTC. Translating gives CASSIISGVEQFF.

This clonotype occurred many times. This rearrangement joins TRBV7-2 to TRBJ2-5; D ambiguous. V lost 3 bases to trimming and J lost 3 bases, with 14 bases between them. The CDR3 consists of 15 residues. Germline CDR1 SGHTA, CDR2 FQGNSA. The chain's CDR3 is CASSFNGIEEETQYF. CDR3 sequence (DNA): TGTGCCAGCAGCTTTAATGGGATAGAAGAAGAGACCCAGTACTTC. The complete variable domain, with remaining parts taken from reference TRBV7-2 and TRBJ2-5, reads GAGVSQSPSNKVTEKGKDVELRCDPISGHTALYWYRQSLGQGLEFLIYFQGNSAPDKSGLPSDRFSAERTGGSVSTLTIQRTQQEDSAVYLCASSFNGIEEETQYFGPGTRLLVL.

The V gene is TRBV24-1, the J gene TRBJ2-7, with D possibly being TRBD1 or TRBD2 (7 bases each). CDR3 length: 16 amino acids. Germline V gene sequence: CDR1 KGHDR, CDR2 SFDVKD. The V and J ends lost 4 bases and 0 bases respectively, with 15 bases between them. The CDR3 loop is CATSEGTGEGSYEQYF. The DNA for the CDR3 is TGTGCCACCAGTGAAGGTACAGGGGAGGGCTCCTACGAGCAGTACTTC.

The V and J genes are TRBV5-5 and TRBJ2-7; 12 bases match TRBD2. V dropped 4 bases and J dropped 3; count of bases not matched to a gene: 5. CDR1 is SGHKS and CDR2 is YYEKEE in the germline V gene (reference sequence). This CDR3 region has 15 residues. The CDR3 DNA follows: TGTGCCAGCAGCATTTCGACTAGCGGGAGCTACGAGCAGTACTTC. Protein: CASSISTSGSYEQYF.

This clonotype has a count of ten or more. DNA of the CDR3: TGCGCCAGCAGCTCTGATATGCCAGCCTACAATGAGCAGTTCTTC. This gives the protein CASSSDMPAYNEQFF. The V and J genes are TRBV5-1 and TRBJ2-1; D uncertain. The CDR3 spans 15 residues. Germline V gene sequence: CDR1 SGHRS, CDR2 YFSETQ. V was shortened by 3 bases and J by 2 bases, with 12 bases between the two germline ends.

This clonotype was found many times. The chain couples TRBV12-3 or TRBV12-4 to TRBJ2-1, with 7 bases lining up with TRBD2. After removal of 3 bases from V and 3 bases from J, the junction contained 2 bases not matched to a gene. This CDR3 comprises 14 residues. The DNA of the CDR3 is TGTGCCAGCAGTTTGGCTAGCGGCTACAATGAGCAGTTCTTC. This sequence encodes CASSLASGYNEQFF.

This clonotype occurred a few times. The chain has TRBV3-1 and TRBJ2-3; D perhaps matches TRBD2 (6 bases). Trimming removed 4 bases from V and 1 base from J, with 15 bases in between. CDR1 is LGHDT, CDR2 YNNKEL, per germline (reference sequence). The length of the CDR3 is 16 residues. CDR3 DNA: TGTGCCAGCAGCCTAGCGGCCAAGGGTGGCACAGATACGCAGTATTTT. This sequence encodes CASSLAAKGGTDTQYF.

At least ten counts were recorded for this clonotype. The chain employs TRBV2 and TRBJ1-1; D not resolved. The CDR3 runs to 13 residues. V was pared by 8 bases and J by 1 base, with 11 bases between. Germline V gene sequence: CDR1 SNHLY, CDR2 FYNNEI. This CDR3 is CASALVGNTEAFF. The CDR3, as DNA: TGTGCCAGCGCATTGGTGGGGAACACTGAAGCTTTCTTT.

The chain is built from TRBV6-5 and TRBJ1-2, with 8 bases fitting TRBD1. CDR3 length equals 16 residues. CDR1 and CDR2 (germline): MNHEY, SVGAGI. J was trimmed by 4 bases and V by 0 bases; bases with no gene match: 7. The CDR3 DNA reads TGTGCCAGCAGTTACTCTGACAGGGGTGAGGTCTATGGCTACACCTTC. This sequence encodes CASSYSDRGEVYGYTF.

The sample holds many counts of this clonotype. V and J are TRBV5-1 and TRBJ1-1; D perhaps matches TRBD1 (6 bases). V gave up 2 bases and J gave up 1 base, with 9 bases separating them. Germline V gene data show CDR1 as SGHRS and CDR2 as YFSETQ. The CDR3 contains 14 residues. CDR3 nucleotides: TGCGCCAGCAGCTTCCGGGACAAGAACACTGAAGCTTTCTTT. Its protein product is CASSFRDKNTEAFF. The complete variable domain, with remaining parts taken from reference TRBV5-1 and TRBJ1-1, reads KAGVTQTPRYLIKTRGQQVTLSCSPISGHRSVSWYQQTPGQGLQFLFEYFSETQRNKGNFPGRFSGRQFSNSRSEMNVSTLELGDSALYLCASSFRDKNTEAFFGQGTRLTVV.

This clonotype was seen more than once but under ten times. V is TRBV5-1 and J is TRBJ1-6, with 10 positions matching TRBD1. From germline, CDR1 is SGHRS and CDR2 YFSETQ. The CDR3 covers 16 residues. V gave up 1 base and J gave up 10 bases; unmatched junction bases: 8. CDR3 DNA: TGCGCCAGCAGCTTGTCGCCGGGACAGGGGAGCTCACCCCTCCACTTT. This sequence encodes CASSLSPGQGSSPLHF. Complete variable domain (other parts from reference TRBV5-1 and TRBJ1-6): KAGVTQTPRYLIKTRGQQVTLSCSPISGHRSVSWYQQTPGQGLQFLFEYFSETQRNKGNFPGRFSGRQFSNSRSEMNVSTLELGDSALYLCASSLSPGQGSSPLHFGNGTRLTVT.

V gene TRBV5-1 combines with J gene TRBJ2-7; D possibly corresponds to TRBD1 (6 bases). The CDR3 totals 14 residues. Germline V gene sequence: CDR1 SGHRS, CDR2 YFSETQ. The V end lost 0 bases, the J end lost 3 bases, and 10 bases lay between the germline ends. The CDR3 reads CASSLEGGGYEQYF. The CDR3 nucleotides are TGCGCCAGCAGCTTGGAAGGGGGTGGCTACGAGCAGTACTTC.

A note on this clonotype: This could be a read error, since a much larger clone is one nucleotide away. This chain connects TRBV20-1 to TRBJ1-2; D is uncertain. The CDR3 totals 12 residues. Germline V lookup: CDR1 DFQATT, CDR2 SNEGSKA (reference sequence). The germline V and J ends were trimmed by 4 bases and 4 bases, with 10 bases remaining between them. CDR3 DNA: TGCAGTGCTACCTGGCCATTCTATGGCTACACCTTC. Protein: CSATWPFYGYTF.

This sequence joins TRBV7-2 and TRBJ2-5, with 7 nucleotides matching TRBD1. The CDR3 extends over 16 amino acids. CDR1 is SGHTA, CDR2 FQGNSA, per germline. J gave up 5 bases and V 5 bases, and 14 bases lay outside the gene matches. CDR3 amino acids: CASSRSPNRGVETQYF. In DNA, the CDR3 is TGTGCCAGCAGCCGCAGCCCCAACAGGGGCGTCGAGACCCAGTACTTC.

This clonotype was counted many times. This chain uses TRBV12-3 or TRBV12-4 with TRBJ2-1; 8 positions match TRBD2. Losses at the gene ends were 5 bases for V and 1 base for J; bases not matched to a gene: 13. This CDR3 has 18 amino acids. Here the CDR3 reads CASSTPPGSGASYNEQFF. The CDR3 nucleotides read TGTGCCAGCAGTACCCCTCCGGGTAGCGGGGCATCCTACAATGAGCAGTTCTTC.

This chain joins TRBV27 and TRBJ1-2; D possibly corresponds to TRBD1 (6 bases). Looked up from germline, CDR1 is MNHEY and CDR2 is SMNVEV (reference sequence). Trimming removed 4 bases at V and 0 bases at J, with 12 bases between. This CDR3 comprises 15 residues. DNA of the CDR3: TGTGCCAGCAGTTCGGCCCGGACAGCTAACTATGGCTACACCTTC. Its protein is CASSSARTANYGYTF.

This clonotype was detected ten times or more. The chain has TRBV12-3 or TRBV12-4 and TRBJ1-2, with D possibly matching TRBD1 (6 bases). With 3 bases removed from V and 7 bases from J, the gap between germline ends came to 9 bases. The length of the CDR3 is 12 residues. DNA for the CDR3: TGTGCCAGCAGTTTCGGGGGGCCTGGCTACACCTTC. Translated: CASSFGGPGYTF.

CDR3 sequence reads: CASSYYHEQYF. CDR3 sequence (DNA): TGTGCCAGCAGTTACTACCACGAGCAGTACTTC. The chain combines TRBV6-2 or TRBV6-3 with TRBJ2-7; no clear D. V lost 1 base to trimming and J lost 5 bases, with 3 bases between them. The CDR3 loop spans 11 amino acids. From germline, CDR1 is MNHEY and CDR2 SVGEGT.

This clonotype was counted ten times or more. The chain carries TRBV11-2 and TRBJ1-5; possible D gene TRBD1, 6 bases. CDR1 is SGHAT, CDR2 FQNNGV, per germline. The CDR3 spans 17 residues. Deletions cut 1 base from V and 0 bases from J, with 13 bases between. The chain's CDR3 is CASSLGNTGISNQPQHF. CDR3 coding DNA: TGTGCCAGCAGCTTAGGGAATACAGGGATTAGCAATCAGCCCCAGCATTTT.

About this clonotype itself: This may be a read error, as it is one base from a much larger clone. The V gene is TRBV11-1, the J gene TRBJ2-4; D gene uncertain. CDR3 size: 14 residues. The V gene's germline CDR1 is SGHAT and CDR2 FQDESV (reference sequence). The CDR3 sequence is CASSLAWEQNTQYF. CDR3 coding DNA: TGTGCCAGCAGCTTAGCGTGGGAACAAAACACTCAGTACTTC.

This clonotype showed up many times. V gene TRBV20-1 combines with J gene TRBJ2-1; the D call may be TRBD1 or TRBD2 (5 bases each). This CDR3 has 14 amino acids. Looked up from germline, CDR1 is DFQATT and CDR2 is SNEGSKA (reference sequence). V was shortened by 6 bases and J by 4 bases, with 16 bases between the two germline ends. CDR3 in DNA: TGCAGTGCCCCCAGTCGGGGCCGTTACAATGAGCAGTTCTTC. Its translation is CSAPSRGRYNEQFF.

This clonotype showed up just a few times. This rearrangement joins TRBV7-3 to TRBJ2-7, with unresolved D. The CDR3 runs 14 residues. With 3 bases removed from V and 5 bases from J, the gap between germline ends came to 14 bases. Looked up from germline, CDR1 is SGHTA and CDR2 is FQGTGA. CDR3 region: CASSLSGGSDEQYF. The CDR3 region has the DNA TGTGCCAGCAGCTTGTCGGGTGGGTCGGACGAGCAGTACTTC.

This clonotype has at least ten counts. This chain joins TRBV6-1 and TRBJ1-4; 9 bases line up with TRBD1. CDR3 size: 16 residues. Unmatched junction bases numbered 2, after V lost 3 bases and J lost 0 bases. CDR1 is MNHNS, CDR2 SASEGT, per germline. The DNA of the CDR3 is TGTGCCAGCAGTGAGGGACAGGGAGCAACTAATGAAAAACTGTTTTTT. Translating it yields CASSEGQGATNEKLFF.

This clonotype has at least ten counts. V usage is TRBV11-2 and J usage is TRBJ2-1; D is ambiguous. The CDR3 runs 15 residues. The V gene lost 0 bases and the J gene lost 2 bases, with 8 bases spanning the gap. Per germline, CDR1 SGHAT and CDR2 FQNNGV. The CDR3 here is CASSLDLSTYNEQFF. The CDR3 region has the DNA TGTGCCAGCAGCTTAGATTTGAGTACCTACAATGAGCAGTTCTTC. The full variable domain, with the rest looked up from reference TRBV11-2 and TRBJ2-1, is EAGVAQSPRYKIIEKRQSVAFWCNPISGHATLYWYQQILGQGPKLLIQFQNNGVVDDSQLPKDRFSAERLKGVDSTLKIQPAKLEDSAVYLCASSLDLSTYNEQFFGPGTRLTVL.